The clone carrying this T cell receptor beta chain was picked up a small number of times. Its cognate antigen is unknown. Germline V CDR1 and CDR2: KGHDR, SFDVKD. The CDR3 contains 17 residues. Trimming took 5 bases from V and 0 from J, leaving 16 bases between them. This sample stems from a study of blood T cells in healthy people across ages. It was with a sample-barcoded 5' primer and a J-beta primer mix that a second PCR of roughly 7 to 12 cycles was run. No fewer than 2.5 million CDR3-containing paired-end reads came from each sample. TCRdb called the 5' RACE reads again in MiXCR, with one record for every CDR3 protein. The table has approximately 670,000 distinct CDR3 sequences, roughly 43% seen once. Study outcomes and limitations: Roughly linear age-related decline in beta diversity appeared, significant by age about 37. No one knew whether donors had CMV, which possibly confounded expanded clonotype changes. The authors considered diversity estimates from one million T cells to be underestimates.

Source material: blood. The chain recombines TRBV24-1 with TRBJ2-1; a possible D gene is TRBD2 (7 bases). The TCR comes from a man older than 75 in good health. Here the CDR3 reads CATSAWGGPSSYNEQFF. The DNA of the CDR3 is TGTGCCACCAGTGCCTGGGGGGGGCCGAGCTCCTACAATGAGCAGTTCTTC.